A single sample gave rise to the 21 T cell receptor beta chains below, sequenced in a study of blood T cell repertoires in COVID-19. Profiled with immunoSEQ multiplex PCR; TCRdb holds only in-frame clones, not every one. In the table there are 250,000 to 400,000 clones, about 87% of which are singletons. The specimen sequenced was peripheral blood. The receptors stem from a woman under 40 with COVID-19, enrolled during active disease.

The J gene is TRBJ1-2, the V gene TRBV2; TRBD1 agrees at 7 bases. The CDR3 has 13 amino acids. V lost 1 base and J lost 7; bases outside the gene matches: 3. CDR1 and CDR2 (germline): SNHLY, FYNNEI. This CDR3 is CASSEGQGFGYTF. The CDR3 nucleotides read TGTGCCAGCAGTGAAGGACAGGGCTTTGGCTACACCTTC.

The CDR3: CASSHSRLSGSEGDTQYF. DNA of the CDR3: TGCGCCAGCAGCCATTCGCGTCTAAGCGGGTCAGAAGGGGATACGCAGTATTTT. This sequence joins TRBV4-1 and TRBJ2-3; tentative D call: TRBD2 (6 bases). The CDR3 is 18 residues long. Germline V gene sequence: CDR1 MGHRA, CDR2 YSYEKL. Between the trimmed V and J ends, which lost 3 bases and 6 bases, there was a span of 25 bases.

The V call is TRBV28, the J call TRBJ2-1; D is perhaps TRBD1 (5 bases). V was pared by 3 bases and J by 1 base, with 13 bases between. The CDR3 covers 16 residues. Looked up from germline, CDR1 is MDHEN and CDR2 is SYDVKM. CDR3 residues: CASSFGASASYNEQFF. The CDR3 region has the DNA TGTGCCAGCAGTTTTGGGGCTAGTGCTTCCTACAATGAGCAGTTCTTC.

The rearrangement uses TRBV18 and TRBJ2-7; D might be TRBD2 (7 bases). This CDR3 region has 12 residues. Germline V gene data show CDR1 as KGHSH and CDR2 as LQKENI. Trimming took 3 bases from V and 5 from J, leaving 8 bases between them. This CDR3 reads CASSPGGHEQYF. The CDR3 region has the DNA TGTGCCAGCTCACCGGGGGGGCACGAGCAGTACTTC.

This clone has only one observation. The chain links TRBV29-1 to TRBJ2-1, with D possibly matching TRBD1 (6 bases). The CDR3 is made up of 13 amino acids. CDR1 is SQVTM, CDR2 ANQGSEA, per germline. The V gene lost 5 bases and the J gene lost 8 bases, with 16 bases spanning the gap. The CDR3 DNA follows: TGCAGCGTTCAGATCCCACAGGGTTATGAGCAGTTCTTC. This encodes CSVQIPQGYEQFF.

The rearrangement links TRBV5-1 to TRBJ2-1, with TRBD1 matching 7 bases. Per germline, CDR1 SGHRS and CDR2 YFSETQ. CDR3 length: 13 residues. Losses at the gene ends were 2 bases for V and 6 bases for J; bases not matched to a gene: 2. The CDR3 DNA reads as TGCGCCAGCAGCTTAAACAGGGGCAATGAGCAGTTCTTC. This sequence encodes CASSLNRGNEQFF.

As concerns this clone: This same CDR3 is encoded by further DNA sequences in the sample. The V call is TRBV19, the J call TRBJ2-1; 7 nucleotides line up with TRBD2. The CDR3 is 14 residues long. Germline V gives CDR1 LNHDA, CDR2 SQIVND (reference sequence). The V and J ends lost 6 bases and 1 base, in that order; junction bases with no gene match: 3. CDR3 DNA sequence: TGTGCCAGTAGCCCGGGGGGTTCCTACAATGAGCAGTTCTTC. Translation: CASSPGGSYNEQFF.

The gene calls are TRBV19 and TRBJ1-5; D possibly corresponds to TRBD1 (6 bases). There are 14 residues in the CDR3. Germline values: CDR1 LNHDA, CDR2 SQIVND (reference sequence). Trimming left V 2 bases short and J 7 bases short, with 12 bases between. The CDR3 sequence is CASSISDRNQPQHF. The DNA for the CDR3 is TGTGCCAGTAGTATATCTGACAGGAACCAGCCCCAGCATTTT.

The chain carries TRBV11-2 and TRBJ1-4; possibly TRBD1 for D (5 bases). Per the germline V gene, CDR1 is SGHAT and CDR2 is FQNNGV. V lost 1 base and J lost 1, with 13 bases in between. The CDR3 runs to 17 residues. The CDR3 coding sequence is TGTGCCAGCAGCTTAGTGGGGGGACGGGGAACTAATGAAAAACTGTTTTTT. It codes for CASSLVGGRGTNEKLFF.

This CDR3 is CASRPSYTTDTQYF. The CDR3 DNA is TGTGCCAGCAGACCGAGCTATACTACAGATACGCAGTATTTT. The J gene is TRBJ2-3, the V gene TRBV7-2; D is unclear. The CDR3 length is 14 residues. Germline loops: CDR1 SGHTA, CDR2 FQGNSA. Deletions cut 6 bases from V and 3 bases from J, with 13 bases between.

This clone came up a few times. The chain uses TRBV2 and TRBJ2-1; 8 nucleotides align to TRBD1. Germline trimming cut 5 bases from V and 7 bases from J; bases unmatched to any gene: 4. Germline CDR1 SNHLY, CDR2 FYNNEI. The CDR3 totals 13 residues. The CDR3 region is CASSSGQGNEQFF. In DNA form, the CDR3 reads TGTGCCAGCAGTTCCGGACAGGGTAATGAGCAGTTCTTC. Full variable domain (outside the CDR3, taken from reference TRBV2 and TRBJ2-1): EPEVTQTPSHQVTQMGQEVILRCVPISNHLYFYWYRQILGQKVEFLVSFYNNEISEKSEIFDDQFSVERPDGSNFTLKIRSTKLEDSAMYFCASSSGQGNEQFFGPGTRLTVL.

The chain joins TRBV15 to TRBJ2-1; D perhaps matches TRBD2 (5 bases). The length of the CDR3 is 14 residues. The V and J ends lost 0 bases and 6 bases respectively, with 9 bases between them. CDR1 is LNHNV, CDR2 YYDKDF, per germline (reference sequence). CDR3 region: CATSRDPSFNEQFF. In DNA, the CDR3 is TGTGCCACCAGCAGAGATCCTAGCTTCAATGAGCAGTTCTTC. The whole variable domain, remainder taken from reference TRBV15 and TRBJ2-1, is DAMVIQNPRYQVTQFGKPVTLSCSQTLNHNVMYWYQQKSSQAPKLLFHYYDKDFNNEADTPDNFQSRRPNTSFCFLDIRSPGLGDTAMYLCATSRDPSFNEQFFGPGTRLTVL.

The chain combines TRBV7-3 with TRBJ2-3; perhaps TRBD1 as D (6 bases). The CDR3 loop spans 15 amino acids. V lost 5 bases and J 0 bases, leaving 12 bases between the germline ends. Per germline, CDR1 SGHTA and CDR2 FQGTGA. The CDR3 coding sequence is TGTGCCAGCAGCCCTGACAGGACTAGCACAGATACGCAGTATTTT. This sequence encodes CASSPDRTSTDTQYF.

The sample holds one count of this clone. V is TRBV29-1 and J is TRBJ2-1, with 10 bases aligning to TRBD1. Germline lookup yields CDR1 SQVTM and CDR2 ANQGSEA. This CDR3 has 12 residues. The CDR3 spells CTVGQGYDEQFF. CDR3 coding DNA: TGCACCGTGGGACAGGGGTATGATGAGCAGTTCTTC.

This clone has just one count. The chain uses TRBV18 and TRBJ1-4, with TRBD1 identical over 9 bases. Germline V gives CDR1 KGHSH, CDR2 LQKENI. The CDR3 runs 15 residues. J was trimmed by 7 bases and V by 4 bases; bases with no gene match: 7. This CDR3 is CASSLKQGATEKLFF. The CDR3 DNA is TGTGCCAGCTCACTTAAACAGGGGGCGACTGAAAAACTGTTTTTT.

This clone is a singleton in its sample. This chain links TRBV10-2 with TRBJ2-7; the match to TRBD2 covers 13 bases. This CDR3 has 16 residues. The junction had 0 bases not matched to a gene; V was cut back by 0 bases and J by 1 base. Germline values: CDR1 WSHSY, CDR2 SAAADI. This CDR3 is CASSESTSGGSYEQYV. For the CDR3, the DNA is TGCGCCAGCAGTGAGTCGACTAGCGGGGGGTCCTACGAGCAGTACGTC.

The chain joins TRBV29-1 to TRBJ1-1; D might be TRBD1 (6 bases). CDR1 SQVTM and CDR2 ANQGSEA come from the germline V gene. V was clipped by 7 bases and J by 8 bases, with 11 bases between them. The CDR3 consists of 10 residues. The CDR3 here is CSAEDREAFF. CDR3 sequence (DNA): TGCAGCGCCGAGGACAGAGAAGCTTTCTTT. Combining the CDR3 with reference TRBV29-1 and TRBJ1-1 gives the whole variable domain SAVISQKPSRDICQRGTSLTIQCQVDSQVTMMFWYRQQPGQSLTLIATANQGSEATYESGFVIDKFPISRPNLTFSTLTVSNMSPEDSSIYLCSAEDREAFFGQGTRLTVV.

The chain recombines TRBV7-9 with TRBJ1-2, with 8 bases fitting TRBD1. CDR3 length: 14 amino acids. Trimming at V came to 5 bases and at J to 8 bases, leaving 10 bases not matched to a gene. CDR1 SEHNR and CDR2 FQNEAQ come from the germline V gene (reference sequence). The CDR3 sequence: CASSTTDRVWGYTF. For the CDR3, the DNA is TGTGCCAGCAGCACAACGGACAGGGTGTGGGGCTACACCTTC.

The chain has TRBV7-9 and TRBJ2-5; no definite D call. V was cut by 0 bases and J by 5 bases, with 13 bases left in between. The length of the CDR3 is 15 residues. CDR1 is SEHNR, CDR2 FQNEAQ, per germline (reference sequence). The CDR3 sequence is CASSLAGFPMETQYF. Written as DNA, the CDR3 is TGTGCCAGCAGCTTAGCTGGCTTTCCGATGGAGACCCAGTACTTC.

Comment on this clone: At one of its ends the junction is not consistent with the germline gene, which may arise from a read error. This chain links TRBV7-7 with TRBJ2-5, with D maybe TRBD2 (6 bases). Germline CDR1 and CDR2: SSHAT and FNYEAQ (reference sequence). There are 15 residues in the CDR3. As DNA, the CDR3 is TGTGCTAGCAGCCGCGCGGGGCAGCCTCAAGAGACCCAGTACTTC. Translating it yields CASSRAGQPQETQYF. Filled out from reference TRBV7-7 and TRBJ2-5, the complete variable domain reads GAGVSQSPRYKVTKRGQDVTLRCDPISSHATLYWYQQALGQGPEFLTYFNYEAQPDKSGLPSDRFSAERPEGSISTLTIQRTEQRDSAMYRCASSRAGQPQETQYFGPGTRLLVL.

The rearrangement uses TRBV10-3 and TRBJ1-1, with TRBD1 identical over 9 bases. The germline V gene encodes CDR1 ENHRY and CDR2 SYGVKD. J gave up 5 bases and V 0 bases, and 4 bases lay outside the gene matches. The CDR3 has 15 amino acids. The CDR3 protein is CAISESQGAVTEAFF. The CDR3 DNA reads as TGTGCCATCAGTGAGTCACAGGGGGCCGTTACTGAAGCTTTCTTT.